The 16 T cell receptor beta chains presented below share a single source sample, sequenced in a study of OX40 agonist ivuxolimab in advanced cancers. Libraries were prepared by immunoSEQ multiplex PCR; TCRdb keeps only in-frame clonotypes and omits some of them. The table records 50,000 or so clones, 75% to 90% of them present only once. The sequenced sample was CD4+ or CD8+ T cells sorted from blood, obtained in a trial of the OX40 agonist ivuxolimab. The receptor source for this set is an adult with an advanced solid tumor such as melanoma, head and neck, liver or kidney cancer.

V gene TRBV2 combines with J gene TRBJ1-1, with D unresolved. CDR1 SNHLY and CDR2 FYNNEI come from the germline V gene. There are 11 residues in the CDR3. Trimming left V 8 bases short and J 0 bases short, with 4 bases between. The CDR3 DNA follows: TGTGCCAGCGGCGTGAACACTGAAGCTTTCTTT. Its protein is CASGVNTEAFF.

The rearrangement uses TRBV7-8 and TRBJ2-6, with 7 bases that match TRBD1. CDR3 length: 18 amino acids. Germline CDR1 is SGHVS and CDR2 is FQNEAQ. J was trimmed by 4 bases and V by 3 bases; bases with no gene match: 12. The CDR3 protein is CASSFRQGEAGGANVLTF. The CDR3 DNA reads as TGTGCCAGCAGCTTTCGACAGGGTGAGGCTGGAGGGGCCAACGTCCTGACTTTC.

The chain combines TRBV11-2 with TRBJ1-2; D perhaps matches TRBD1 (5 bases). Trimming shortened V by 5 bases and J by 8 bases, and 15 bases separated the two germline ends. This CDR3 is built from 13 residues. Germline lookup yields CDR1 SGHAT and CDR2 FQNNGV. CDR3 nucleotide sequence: TGTGCCAGCAGCCAATATCGCAGGGACGGCTACACCTTC. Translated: CASSQYRRDGYTF.

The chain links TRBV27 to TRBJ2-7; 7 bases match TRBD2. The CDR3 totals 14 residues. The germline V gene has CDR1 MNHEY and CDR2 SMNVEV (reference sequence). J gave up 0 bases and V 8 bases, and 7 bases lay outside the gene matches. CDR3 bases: TGTGCCAGCGGAGAGGGGAGGGGCTCCTACGAGCAGTACTTC. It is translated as CASGEGRGSYEQYF.

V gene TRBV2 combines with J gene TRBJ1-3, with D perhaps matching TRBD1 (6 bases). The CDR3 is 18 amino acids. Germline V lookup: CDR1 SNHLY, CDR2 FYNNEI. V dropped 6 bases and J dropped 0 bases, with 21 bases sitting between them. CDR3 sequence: CASSLRSGQGNSGNTIYF. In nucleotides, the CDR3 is TGTGCCAGCAGCCTAAGGTCTGGGCAGGGGAACTCTGGAAACACCATATATTTT. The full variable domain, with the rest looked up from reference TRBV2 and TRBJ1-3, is EPEVTQTPSHQVTQMGQEVILRCVPISNHLYFYWYRQILGQKVEFLVSFYNNEISEKSEIFDDQFSVERPDGSNFTLKIRSTKLEDSAMYFCASSLRSGQGNSGNTIYFGEGSWLTVV.

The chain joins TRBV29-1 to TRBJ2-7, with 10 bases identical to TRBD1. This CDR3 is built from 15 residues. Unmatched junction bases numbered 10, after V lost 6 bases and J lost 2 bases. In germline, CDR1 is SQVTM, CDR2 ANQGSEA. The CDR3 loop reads CSVTPTGTGAYEQYF. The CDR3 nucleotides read TGCAGCGTCACTCCAACCGGGACAGGGGCCTACGAGCAGTACTTC.

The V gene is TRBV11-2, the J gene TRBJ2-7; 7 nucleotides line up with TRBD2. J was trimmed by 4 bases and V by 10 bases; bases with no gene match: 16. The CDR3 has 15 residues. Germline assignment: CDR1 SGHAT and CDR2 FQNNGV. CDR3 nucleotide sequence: TGTGCCACCAACTCCAGGGAGGGGCTCGGGTACGAGCAGTACTTC. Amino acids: CATNSREGLGYEQYF.

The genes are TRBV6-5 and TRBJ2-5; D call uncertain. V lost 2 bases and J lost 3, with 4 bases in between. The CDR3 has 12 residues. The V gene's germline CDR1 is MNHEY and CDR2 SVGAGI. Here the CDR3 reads CASSYGKETQYF. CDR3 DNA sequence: TGTGCCAGCAGTTACGGGAAAGAGACCCAGTACTTC.

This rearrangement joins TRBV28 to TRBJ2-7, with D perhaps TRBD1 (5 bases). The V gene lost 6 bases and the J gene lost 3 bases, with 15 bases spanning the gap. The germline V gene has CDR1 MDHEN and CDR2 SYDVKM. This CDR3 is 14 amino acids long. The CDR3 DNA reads TGTGCCAGCAGGAAAACAGGTTTCGGCTACGAGCAGTACTTC. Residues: CASRKTGFGYEQYF.

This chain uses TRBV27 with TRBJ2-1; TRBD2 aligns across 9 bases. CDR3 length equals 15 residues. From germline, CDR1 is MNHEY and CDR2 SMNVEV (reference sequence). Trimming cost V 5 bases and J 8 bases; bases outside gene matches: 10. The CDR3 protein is CASSVLAGEKDEQFF. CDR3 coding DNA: TGTGCCAGCAGTGTATTAGCGGGAGAAAAGGATGAGCAGTTCTTC.

The CDR3 here is CASSVFVSNEQFF. The CDR3 nucleotides read TGTGCCAGCAGCGTCTTCGTGAGCAATGAGCAGTTCTTC. The chain joins TRBV9 to TRBJ2-1; D is unclear. V lost 2 bases and J lost 6, with 9 bases in between. The CDR3 length is 13 residues. Looked up from germline, CDR1 is SGDLS and CDR2 is YYNGEE.

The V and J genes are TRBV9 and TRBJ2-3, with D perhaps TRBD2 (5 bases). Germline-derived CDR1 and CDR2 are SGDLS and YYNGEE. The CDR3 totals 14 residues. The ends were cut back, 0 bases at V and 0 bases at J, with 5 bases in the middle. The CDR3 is CASSVAGSTDTQYF. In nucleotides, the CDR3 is TGTGCCAGCAGCGTAGCGGGGAGCACAGATACGCAGTATTTT.

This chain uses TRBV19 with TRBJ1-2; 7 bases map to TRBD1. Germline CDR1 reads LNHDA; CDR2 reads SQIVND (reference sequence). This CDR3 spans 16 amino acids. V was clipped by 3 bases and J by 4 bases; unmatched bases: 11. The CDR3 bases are TGTGCCAGTAGTATTGGTGGTGGGACAGTCTTCTATGGCTACACCTTC. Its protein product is CASSIGGGTVFYGYTF.

CDR3 DNA sequence: TGTGCCAGCAGTGGACTAGACACTGAGCAGTTCTTC. It encodes CASSGLDTEQFF. The chain recombines TRBV6-6 with TRBJ2-1; TRBD2 matches at 7 bases. This CDR3 spans 12 amino acids. V gave up 5 bases and J gave up 9 bases; unmatched junction bases: 4. CDR1 is MNHNY, CDR2 SVGAGI, per germline (reference sequence).

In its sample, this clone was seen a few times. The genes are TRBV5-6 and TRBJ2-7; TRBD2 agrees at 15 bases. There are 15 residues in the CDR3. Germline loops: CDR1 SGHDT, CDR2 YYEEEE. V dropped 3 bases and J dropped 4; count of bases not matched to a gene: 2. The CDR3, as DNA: TGTGCCAGCAGCTCAGGACTAGCGGGAGGGTACGAGCAGTACTTC. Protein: CASSSGLAGGYEQYF.

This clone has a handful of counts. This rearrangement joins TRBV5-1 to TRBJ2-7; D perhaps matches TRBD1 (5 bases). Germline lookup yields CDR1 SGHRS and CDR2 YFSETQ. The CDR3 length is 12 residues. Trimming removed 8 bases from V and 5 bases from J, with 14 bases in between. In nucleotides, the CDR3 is TGCGCCAGTCGTCAGGGTTTCAACGAGCAGTACTTC. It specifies CASRQGFNEQYF.